This TCR beta chain was identified during a study of CD8+ T cells in alopecia areata. Turning to the study itself: For the treated group, dosing was oral tofacitinib at 5 to 10 mg twice daily. Overall study findings and caveats: Scalp clonality, together with expanded CD8+ clones among the top 100, fell significantly with tofacitinib. Uncertain still, given a single nonresponder, is whether baseline CD8+ expansion links to response.

About this clone: Antigen specificity is unknown.

This CDR3 has 13 residues. The V end was cut by 0 bases, the J end by 4 bases, with 7 bases between. The germline CDR1 and CDR2 sequences are SGHDT and YYEEEE. Treatment reported: oral pan-JAK inhibitor, 5-10 mg twice daily. Starting from PBMCs, sorting isolated CD4+ and CD8+ T cells. RNA was extracted and reverse transcribed into cDNA as the sequencing template. Clones were read by immunoSEQ multiplex PCR, and TCRdb kept only the in-frame ones, dropping some. The repertoire holds 170,000 or so clones, with less than 70% as singletons. Here the sequenced sample was CD4+ T cells sorted from blood, taken at week 4, from a patient treated with tofacitinib. The J gene is TRBJ1-2, the V gene TRBV5-6; D gene ambiguous. The receptor was derived from a human donor with alopecia areata. CDR3 in DNA: TGTGCCAGCAGCTTGGCTGCCGGCTATGGCTACACCTTC. Its protein product is CASSLAAGYGYTF.